This entry is about one T cell receptor beta chain. The antigen is unknown. These data originate in a study of T cell responses to AZD1222 COVID-19 vaccine. Findings and limits, study-wide: CD4 TCRs associated with vaccination spanned spike, dominating at 160-218 and 743-854. AZD1222 recipients seropositive at baseline numbered only 5 or 6.

The CDR3 length is 12 residues. The J segment lost 3 bases and the V segment lost 5 bases, leaving 1 base of the junction unmatched. The germline CDR1 and CDR2 sequences are LNHDA and SQIVND (reference sequence). Only in-frame clones appear in the TCRdb table, and some are missing; sequencing was by immunoSEQ multiplex PCR. The sample carries over 50,000 clones, about four fifths recorded once. The receptor was isolated from an adult who received the AZD1222 COVID-19 vaccine. V is TRBV19 and J is TRBJ2-7; 7 bases align to TRBD1. The sequences come from peripheral blood, collected 28 days after the second AZD1222 dose. The chain's CDR3 is CASSPGGYEQYF. The CDR3 bases are TGTGCCAGTAGTCCAGGGGGCTACGAGCAGTACTTC.